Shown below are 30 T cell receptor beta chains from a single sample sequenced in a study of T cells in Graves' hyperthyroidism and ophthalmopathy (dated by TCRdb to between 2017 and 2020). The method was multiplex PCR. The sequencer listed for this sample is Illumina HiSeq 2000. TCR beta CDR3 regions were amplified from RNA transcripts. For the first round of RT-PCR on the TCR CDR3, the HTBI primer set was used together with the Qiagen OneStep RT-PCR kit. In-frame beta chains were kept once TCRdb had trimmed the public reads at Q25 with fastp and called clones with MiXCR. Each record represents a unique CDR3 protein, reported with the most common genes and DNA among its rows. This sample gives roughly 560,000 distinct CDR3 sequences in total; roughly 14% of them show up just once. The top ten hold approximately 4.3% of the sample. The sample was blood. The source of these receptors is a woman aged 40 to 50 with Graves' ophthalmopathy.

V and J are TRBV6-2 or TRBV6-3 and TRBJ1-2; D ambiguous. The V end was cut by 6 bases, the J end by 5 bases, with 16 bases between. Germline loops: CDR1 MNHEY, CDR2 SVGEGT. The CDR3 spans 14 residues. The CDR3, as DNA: TGTGCCAGCAGACCAGGACGCGTAGGGTATGGCTACACCTTC. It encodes CASRPGRVGYGYTF.

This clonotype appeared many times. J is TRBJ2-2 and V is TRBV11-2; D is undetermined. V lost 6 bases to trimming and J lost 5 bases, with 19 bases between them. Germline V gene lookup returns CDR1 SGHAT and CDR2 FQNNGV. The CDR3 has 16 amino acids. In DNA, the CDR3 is TGTGCCAGCAGTTATACTGTATCGGGTGGGACCGGGGAGCTGTTTTTT. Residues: CASSYTVSGGTGELFF.

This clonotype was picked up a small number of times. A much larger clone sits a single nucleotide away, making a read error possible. The CDR3 sequence: CARTLVTEAFF. DNA for the CDR3: TGTGCCCGGACCCTGGTTACTGAAGCTTTCTTT. The rearrangement links TRBV30 to TRBJ1-1; D remains ambiguous. Germline values: CDR1 GTSNPN, CDR2 SVGIG (reference sequence). Trimming cost V 8 bases and J 5 bases, with 12 bases left between them. There are 11 residues in the CDR3.

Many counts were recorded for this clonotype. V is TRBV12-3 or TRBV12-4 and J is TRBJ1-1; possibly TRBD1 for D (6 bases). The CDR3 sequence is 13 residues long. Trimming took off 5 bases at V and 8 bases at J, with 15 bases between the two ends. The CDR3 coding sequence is TGTGCCAGCAGTCGATACGGACAGCCAGAAGCTTTCTTT. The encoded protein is CASSRYGQPEAFF.

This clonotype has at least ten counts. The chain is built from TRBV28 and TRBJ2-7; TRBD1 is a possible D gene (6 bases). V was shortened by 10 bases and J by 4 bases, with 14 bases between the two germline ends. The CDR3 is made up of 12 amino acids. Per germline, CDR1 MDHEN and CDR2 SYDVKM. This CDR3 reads CATTGNVYEQYF. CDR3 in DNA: TGTGCCACCACAGGGAATGTTTACGAGCAGTACTTC. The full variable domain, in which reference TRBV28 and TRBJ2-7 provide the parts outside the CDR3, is DVKVTQSSRYLVKRTGEKVFLECVQDMDHENMFWYRQDPGLGLRLIYFSYDVKMKEKGDIPEGYSVSREKKERFSLILESASTNQTSMYLCATTGNVYEQYFGPGTRLTVT.

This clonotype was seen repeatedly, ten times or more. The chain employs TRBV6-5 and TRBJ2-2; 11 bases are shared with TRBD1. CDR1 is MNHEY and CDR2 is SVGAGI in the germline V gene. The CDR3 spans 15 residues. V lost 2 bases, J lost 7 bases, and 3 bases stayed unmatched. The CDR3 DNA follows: TGTGCCAGCAGTTACGGACAGGGGGCGGTCGGGGAGCTGTTTTTT. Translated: CASSYGQGAVGELFF.

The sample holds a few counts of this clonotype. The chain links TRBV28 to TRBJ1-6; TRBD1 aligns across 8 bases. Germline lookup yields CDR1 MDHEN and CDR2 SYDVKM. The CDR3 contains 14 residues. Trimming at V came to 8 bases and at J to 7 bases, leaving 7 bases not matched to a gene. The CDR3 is CASGRTGLNSPLHF. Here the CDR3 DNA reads TGTGCCAGCGGAAGGACAGGGCTAAATTCACCCCTCCACTTT.

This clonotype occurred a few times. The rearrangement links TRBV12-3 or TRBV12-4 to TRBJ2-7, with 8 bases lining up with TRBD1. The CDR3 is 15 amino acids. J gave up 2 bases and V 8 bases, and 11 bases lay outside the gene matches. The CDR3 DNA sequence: TGTGCCAGCGTACACCGGGACAGGCTTACCTACGAGCAGTACTTC. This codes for CASVHRDRLTYEQYF.

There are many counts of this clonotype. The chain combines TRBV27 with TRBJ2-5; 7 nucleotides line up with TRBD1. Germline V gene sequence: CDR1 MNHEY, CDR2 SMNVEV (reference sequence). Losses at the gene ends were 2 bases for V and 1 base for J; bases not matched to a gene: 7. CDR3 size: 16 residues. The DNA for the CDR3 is TGTGCCAGCAGTTTAAGTGCCCGGACAGGCCAAGAGACCCAGTACTTC. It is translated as CASSLSARTGQETQYF.

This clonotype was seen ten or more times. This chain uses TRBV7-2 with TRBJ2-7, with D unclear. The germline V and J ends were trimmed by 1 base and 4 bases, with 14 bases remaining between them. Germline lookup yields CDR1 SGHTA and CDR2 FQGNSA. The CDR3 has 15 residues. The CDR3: CASSLVFTSEYEQYF. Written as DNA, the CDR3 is TGTGCCAGCAGCTTAGTTTTTACTTCTGAATACGAGCAGTACTTC.

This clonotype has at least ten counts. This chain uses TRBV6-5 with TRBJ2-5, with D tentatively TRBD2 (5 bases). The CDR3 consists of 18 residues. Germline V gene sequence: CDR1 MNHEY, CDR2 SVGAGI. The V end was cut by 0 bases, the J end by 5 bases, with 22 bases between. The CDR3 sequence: CASSYSLGLEANWETQYF. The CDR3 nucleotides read TGTGCCAGCAGTTACTCCCTCGGGTTGGAGGCTAATTGGGAGACCCAGTACTTC.

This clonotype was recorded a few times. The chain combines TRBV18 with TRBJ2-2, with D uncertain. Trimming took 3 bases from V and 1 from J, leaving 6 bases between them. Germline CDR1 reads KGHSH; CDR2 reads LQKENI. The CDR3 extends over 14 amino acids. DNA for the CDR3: TGTGCCAGCTCACCCAGCAGGAACACCGGGGAGCTGTTTTTT. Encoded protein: CASSPSRNTGELFF.

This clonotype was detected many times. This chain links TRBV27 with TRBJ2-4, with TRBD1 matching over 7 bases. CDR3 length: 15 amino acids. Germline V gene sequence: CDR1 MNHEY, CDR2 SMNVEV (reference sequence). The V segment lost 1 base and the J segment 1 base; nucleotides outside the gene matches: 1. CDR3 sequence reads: CASSLLQGAKNIQYF. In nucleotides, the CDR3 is TGTGCCAGCAGTTTATTACAGGGGGCCAAAAACATTCAGTACTTC.

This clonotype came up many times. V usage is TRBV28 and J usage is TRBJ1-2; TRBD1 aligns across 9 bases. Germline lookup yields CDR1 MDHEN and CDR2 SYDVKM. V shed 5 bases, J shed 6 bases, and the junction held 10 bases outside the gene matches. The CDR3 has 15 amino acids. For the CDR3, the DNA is TGTGCCAGCAGTCCCGGGACAGGGAAAGCAGATGGCTACACCTTC. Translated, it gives CASSPGTGKADGYTF.

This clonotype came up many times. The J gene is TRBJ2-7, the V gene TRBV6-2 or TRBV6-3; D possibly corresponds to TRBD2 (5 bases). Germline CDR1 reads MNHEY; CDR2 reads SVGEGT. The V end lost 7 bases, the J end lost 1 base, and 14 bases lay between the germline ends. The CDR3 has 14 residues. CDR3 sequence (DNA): TGTGCCAGCACCCCGGACTCGCCTTCCTACGAGCAGTACTTC. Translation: CASTPDSPSYEQYF.

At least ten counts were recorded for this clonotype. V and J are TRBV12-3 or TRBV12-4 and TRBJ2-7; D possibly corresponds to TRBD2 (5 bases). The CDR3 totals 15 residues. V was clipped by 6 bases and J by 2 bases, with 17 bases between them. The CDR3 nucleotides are TGTGCCAGCAGCCCCGGACCTCGGGGAACCTACGAGCAGTACTTC. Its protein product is CASSPGPRGTYEQYF.

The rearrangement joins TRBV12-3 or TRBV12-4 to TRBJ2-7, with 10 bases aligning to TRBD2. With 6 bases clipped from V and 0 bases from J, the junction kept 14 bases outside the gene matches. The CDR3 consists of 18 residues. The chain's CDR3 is CASSSPHDSGGPSYEQYF. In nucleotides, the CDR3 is TGTGCCAGCAGCTCCCCCCACGATAGCGGGGGGCCCTCCTACGAGCAGTACTTC.

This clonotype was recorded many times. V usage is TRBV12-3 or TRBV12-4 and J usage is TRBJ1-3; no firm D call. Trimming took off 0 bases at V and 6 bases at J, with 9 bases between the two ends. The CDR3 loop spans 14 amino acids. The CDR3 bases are TGTGCCAGCAGTTTAGCCTCTCTATTAAACACCATATATTTT. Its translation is CASSLASLLNTIYF.

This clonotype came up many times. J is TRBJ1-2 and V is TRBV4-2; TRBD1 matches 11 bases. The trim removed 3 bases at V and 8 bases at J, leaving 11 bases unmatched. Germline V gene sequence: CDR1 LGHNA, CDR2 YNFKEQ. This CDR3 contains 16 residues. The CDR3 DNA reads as TGTGCCAGCAGCCACCAACCGGGGACAGGGGGATACGGCTACACCTTC. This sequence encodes CASSHQPGTGGYGYTF.

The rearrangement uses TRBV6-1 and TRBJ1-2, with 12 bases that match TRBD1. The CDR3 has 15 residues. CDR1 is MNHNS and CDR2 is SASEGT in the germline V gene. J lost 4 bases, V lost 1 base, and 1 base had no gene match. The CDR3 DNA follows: TGTGCCAGCAGTGAAGAGGGACAGGGGGCCTATGGCTACACCTTC. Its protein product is CASSEEGQGAYGYTF.

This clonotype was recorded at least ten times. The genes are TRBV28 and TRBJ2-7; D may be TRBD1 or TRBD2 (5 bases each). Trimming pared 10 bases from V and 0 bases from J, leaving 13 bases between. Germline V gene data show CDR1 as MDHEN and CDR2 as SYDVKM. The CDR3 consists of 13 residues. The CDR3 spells CATGTTTSYEQYF. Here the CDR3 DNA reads TGTGCCACCGGGACCACGACCTCCTACGAGCAGTACTTC.

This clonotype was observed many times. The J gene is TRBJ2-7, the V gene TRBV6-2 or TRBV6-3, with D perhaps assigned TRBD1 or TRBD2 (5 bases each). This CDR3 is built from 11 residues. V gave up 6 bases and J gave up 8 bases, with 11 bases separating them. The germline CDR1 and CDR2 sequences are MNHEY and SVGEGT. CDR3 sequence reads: CASSQPGQQYF. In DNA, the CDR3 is TGTGCCAGCAGCCAGCCGGGACAGCAGTACTTC.

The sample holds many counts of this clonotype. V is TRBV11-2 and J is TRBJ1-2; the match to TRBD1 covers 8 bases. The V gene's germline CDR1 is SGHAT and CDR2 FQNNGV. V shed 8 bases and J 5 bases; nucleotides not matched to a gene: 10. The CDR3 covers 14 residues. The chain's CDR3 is CASGRGRDEYGYTF. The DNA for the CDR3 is TGTGCCAGCGGCAGGGGGCGTGATGAATATGGCTACACCTTC.

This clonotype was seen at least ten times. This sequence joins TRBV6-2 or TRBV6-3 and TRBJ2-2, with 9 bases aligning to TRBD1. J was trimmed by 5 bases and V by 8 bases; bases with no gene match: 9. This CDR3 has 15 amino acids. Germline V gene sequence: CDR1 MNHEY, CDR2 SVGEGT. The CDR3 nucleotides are TGTGCCAGCGGCGGGGACAGGGAAGAGACCGGGGAGCTGTTTTTT. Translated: CASGGDREETGELFF.

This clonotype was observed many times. Written as DNA, the CDR3 is TGTGCCAGCGCCCGGAGGGCCGACTCCTACGAGCAGTACTTC. Protein product: CASARRADSYEQYF. This chain uses TRBV2 with TRBJ2-7; a possible D gene is TRBD2 (6 bases). Germline-derived CDR1 and CDR2 are SNHLY and FYNNEI. The CDR3 has 14 amino acids. Trimming cost V 8 bases and J 0 bases, with 14 bases left between them.

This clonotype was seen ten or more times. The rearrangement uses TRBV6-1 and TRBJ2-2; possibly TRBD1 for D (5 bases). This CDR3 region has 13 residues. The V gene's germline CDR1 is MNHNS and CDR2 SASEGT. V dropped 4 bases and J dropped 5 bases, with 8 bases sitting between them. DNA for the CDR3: TGTGCCAGCAGTGTAGGGGAAACCGGGGAGCTGTTTTTT. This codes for CASSVGETGELFF.

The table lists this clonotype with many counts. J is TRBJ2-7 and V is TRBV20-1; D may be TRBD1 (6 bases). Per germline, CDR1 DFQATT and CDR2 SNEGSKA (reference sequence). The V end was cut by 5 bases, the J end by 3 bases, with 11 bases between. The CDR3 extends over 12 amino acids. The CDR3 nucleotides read TGCAGTGCTGGACAGAGTAGCTACGAGCAGTACTTC. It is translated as CSAGQSSYEQYF.

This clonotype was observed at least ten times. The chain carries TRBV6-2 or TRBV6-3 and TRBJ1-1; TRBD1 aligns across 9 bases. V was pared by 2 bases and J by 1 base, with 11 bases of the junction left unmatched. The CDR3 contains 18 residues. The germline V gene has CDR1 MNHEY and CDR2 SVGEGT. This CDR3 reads CASSYNRTGEPKNTEAFF. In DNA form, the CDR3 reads TGTGCCAGCAGTTACAATAGGACAGGGGAACCTAAGAACACTGAAGCTTTCTTT.

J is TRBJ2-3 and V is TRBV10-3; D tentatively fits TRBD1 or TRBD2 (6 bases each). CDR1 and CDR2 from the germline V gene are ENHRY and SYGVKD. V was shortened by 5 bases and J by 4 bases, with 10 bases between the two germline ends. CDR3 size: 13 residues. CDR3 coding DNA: TGTGCCATCAGTACGGAGGGGGCAGATACGCAGTATTTT. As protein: CAISTEGADTQYF.

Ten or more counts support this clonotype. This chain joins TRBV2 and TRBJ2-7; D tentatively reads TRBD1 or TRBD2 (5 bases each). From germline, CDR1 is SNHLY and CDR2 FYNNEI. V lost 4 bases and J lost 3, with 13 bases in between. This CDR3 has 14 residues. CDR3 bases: TGTGCCAGCAGTGGCCCATCTGGGGGCTACGAGCAGTACTTC. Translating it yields CASSGPSGGYEQYF. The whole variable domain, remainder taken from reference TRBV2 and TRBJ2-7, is EPEVTQTPSHQVTQMGQEVILRCVPISNHLYFYWYRQILGQKVEFLVSFYNNEISEKSEIFDDQFSVERPDGSNFTLKIRSTKLEDSAMYFCASSGPSGGYEQYFGPGTRLTVT.